This T cell receptor (beta chain) stems from a study of blood T cell repertoires in COVID-19. Original data processing: Estimation of nucleated cell counts relied on the amplification of reference gene primers. Measured with immunoSEQ multiplex PCR; TCRdb has only the in-frame clones, and not every one. Clone size and V and J calls were adopted from that table, with D and trimming inferred from the DNA. This table holds under 350,000 clones, almost 85% found once. With 3 bases clipped from V and 6 bases from J, the junction kept 3 bases outside the gene matches. The CDR3 sequence is 13 residues long. CDR1 and CDR2 (germline): LGHDT, YNNKEL (reference sequence).

The genes are TRBV3-1 (or the pseudogene TRBV3-2) and TRBJ1-2; 8 bases are a match to TRBD1. What was sequenced was peripheral blood. The sequence derives from a human donor in a cohort sampled during active COVID-19. CDR3 DNA: TGTGCCAGCAGCCACAGGGGGCACGATGGCTACACCTTC. Its protein is CASSHRGHDGYTF.